This TCR beta chain was recorded in a study of blood T cell repertoires in COVID-19. Study background: Samples taken during acute and convalescent COVID-19 were collected in the United States, Italy and Spain. PBMCs, B-cell-depleted T cells, or T cells provided the cDNA or gDNA that made up the material.

Study processing details: Reference gene primer amplification gave estimated nucleated cell counts. The table came from immunoSEQ multiplex PCR; TCRdb's copy has only in-frame clones and leaves some out. The V and J calls and clone size were taken over from that table, and D and trimming were inferred from the DNA. In the table there are around 260,000 clones, about 85% of which are singletons. CDR1 LGHNA and CDR2 YNFKEQ come from the germline V gene. The CDR3 has 17 residues. Between the trimmed V and J ends, which lost 0 bases and 7 bases, there was a span of 19 bases. The clonotype was recovered from a man aged 60 to 75 who had recovered from COVID-19. Source material: peripheral blood. The J gene is TRBJ2-1, the V gene TRBV4-2, with D unresolved. The CDR3 sequence: CASSQDLRRNYWNEQFF. The CDR3 DNA reads as TGTGCCAGCAGCCAAGATCTGAGGCGGAACTACTGGAATGAGCAGTTCTTC.